This TCR beta chain was observed in a study of T cell responses to AZD1222 COVID-19 vaccine. Points from the study as a whole: All repertoire sampling was performed exclusively after the peak T cell response. Mostly white British, mostly female donors; authors suggested clonal diversity may be underestimated. Mapped onto spike, vaccine-associated CD4 TCRs spanned it and were dominant at 160-218 and 743-854. Of the AZD1222 recipients, only 5 or 6 were seropositive at baseline.

Sequencing was performed with immunoSEQ multiplex PCR; in TCRdb, only in-frame clones are kept and a portion is missing. The table has about 75,000 clones, around 89% seen once. Turning to this clone: Its specificity is unknown.

Trimming left V 7 bases short and J 5 bases short, with 14 bases between. This CDR3 comprises 14 residues. This receptor was identified in an adult who received the MenACWY meningococcal vaccine as a control. The sequencing used peripheral blood, collected 28 days after the second dose of the MenACWY control vaccine. The chain joins TRBV23-1 to TRBJ1-4; possibly TRBD1 for D (5 bases). TRBV23-1 is annotated as an ORF whose role is uncertain. DNA for the CDR3: TGCGCCAGCATCCCTGGGACCGAGAATGAAAAACTGTTTTTT. Translating gives CASIPGTENEKLFF.